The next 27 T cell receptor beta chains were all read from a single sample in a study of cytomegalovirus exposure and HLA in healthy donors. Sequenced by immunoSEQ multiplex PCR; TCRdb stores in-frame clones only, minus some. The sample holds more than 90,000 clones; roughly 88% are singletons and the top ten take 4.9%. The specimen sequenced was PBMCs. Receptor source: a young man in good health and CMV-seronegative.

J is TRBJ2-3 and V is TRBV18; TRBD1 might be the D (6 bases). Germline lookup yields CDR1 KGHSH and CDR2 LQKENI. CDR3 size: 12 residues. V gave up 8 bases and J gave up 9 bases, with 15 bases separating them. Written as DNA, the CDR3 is TGTGCCAGCGAAAGGCCAGGGGAAACGCAGTATTTT. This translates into CASERPGETQYF.

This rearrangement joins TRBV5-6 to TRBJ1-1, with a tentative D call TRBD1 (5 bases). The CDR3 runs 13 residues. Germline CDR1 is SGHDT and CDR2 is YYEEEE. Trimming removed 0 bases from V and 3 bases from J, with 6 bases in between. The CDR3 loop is CASSLVGDTEAFF. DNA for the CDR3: TGTGCCAGCAGCTTGGTAGGGGACACTGAAGCTTTCTTT.

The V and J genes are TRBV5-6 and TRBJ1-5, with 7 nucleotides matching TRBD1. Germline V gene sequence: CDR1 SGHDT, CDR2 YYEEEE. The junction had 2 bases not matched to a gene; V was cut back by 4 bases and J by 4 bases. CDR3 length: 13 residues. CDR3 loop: CASSQTGNQPQHF. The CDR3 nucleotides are TGTGCCAGCAGCCAGACAGGGAATCAGCCCCAGCATTTT. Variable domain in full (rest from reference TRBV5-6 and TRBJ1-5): DAGVTQSPTHLIKTRGQQVTLRCSPKSGHDTVSWYQQALGQGPQFIFQYYEEEERQRGNFPDRFSGHQFPNYSSELNVNALLLGDSALYLCASSQTGNQPQHFGDGTRLSIL.

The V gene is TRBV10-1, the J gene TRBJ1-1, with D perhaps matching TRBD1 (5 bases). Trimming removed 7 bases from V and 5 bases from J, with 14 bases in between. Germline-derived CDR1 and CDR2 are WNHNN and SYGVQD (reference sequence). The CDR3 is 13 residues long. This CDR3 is CASTHGQGTEAFF. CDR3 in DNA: TGCGCCAGCACCCATGGCCAGGGAACTGAAGCTTTCTTT.

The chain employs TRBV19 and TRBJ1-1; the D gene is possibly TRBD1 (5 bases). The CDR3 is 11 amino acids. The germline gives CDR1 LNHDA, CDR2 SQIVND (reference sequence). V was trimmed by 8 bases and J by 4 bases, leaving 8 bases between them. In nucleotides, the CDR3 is TGTGCCAGTGACGGGGGCACTGAAGCTTTCTTT. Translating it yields CASDGGTEAFF.

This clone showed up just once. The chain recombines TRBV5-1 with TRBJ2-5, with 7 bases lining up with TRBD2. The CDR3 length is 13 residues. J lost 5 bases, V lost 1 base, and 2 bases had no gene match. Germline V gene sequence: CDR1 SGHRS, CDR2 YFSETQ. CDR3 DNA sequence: TGCGCCAGCAGCTTGCGGGGGGAGGAGACCCAGTACTTC. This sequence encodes CASSLRGEETQYF.

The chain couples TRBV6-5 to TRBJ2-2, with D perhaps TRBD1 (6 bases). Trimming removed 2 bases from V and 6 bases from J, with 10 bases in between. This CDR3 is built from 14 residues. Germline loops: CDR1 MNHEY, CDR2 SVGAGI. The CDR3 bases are TGTGCCAGCAGTTACCCAGGGGCGGCCGGGGAGCTGTTTTTT. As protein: CASSYPGAAGELFF.

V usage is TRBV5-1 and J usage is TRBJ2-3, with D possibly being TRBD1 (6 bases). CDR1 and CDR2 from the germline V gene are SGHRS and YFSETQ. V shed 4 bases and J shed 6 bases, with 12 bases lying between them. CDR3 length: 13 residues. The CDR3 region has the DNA TGCGCCAGCAGCATACAGGGAGCTGATACGCAGTATTTT. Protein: CASSIQGADTQYF. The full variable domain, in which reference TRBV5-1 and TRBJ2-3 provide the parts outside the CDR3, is KAGVTQTPRYLIKTRGQQVTLSCSPISGHRSVSWYQQTPGQGLQFLFEYFSETQRNKGNFPGRFSGRQFSNSRSEMNVSTLELGDSALYLCASSIQGADTQYFGPGTRLTVL.

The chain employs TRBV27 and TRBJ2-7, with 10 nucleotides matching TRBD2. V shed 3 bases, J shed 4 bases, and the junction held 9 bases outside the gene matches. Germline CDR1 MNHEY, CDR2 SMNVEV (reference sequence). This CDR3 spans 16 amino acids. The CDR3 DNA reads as TGTGCCAGCAGTTTGTCCCCTAGCGGGAGTCAGTACGAGCAGTACTTC. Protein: CASSLSPSGSQYEQYF.

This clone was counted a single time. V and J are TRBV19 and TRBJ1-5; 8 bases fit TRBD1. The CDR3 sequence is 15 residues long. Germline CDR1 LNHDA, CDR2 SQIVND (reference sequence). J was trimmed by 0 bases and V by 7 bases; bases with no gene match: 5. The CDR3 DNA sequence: TGTGCCAGTACCCCGGACAGGGCTAGCAATCAGCCCCAGCATTTT. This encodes CASTPDRASNQPQHF.

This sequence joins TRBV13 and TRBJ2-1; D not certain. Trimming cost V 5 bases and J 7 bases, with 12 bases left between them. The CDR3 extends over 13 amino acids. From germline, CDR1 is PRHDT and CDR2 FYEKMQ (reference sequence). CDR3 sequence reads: CASSLTTGNEQFF. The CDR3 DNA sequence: TGTGCCAGCAGCCTTACTACGGGTAATGAGCAGTTCTTC.

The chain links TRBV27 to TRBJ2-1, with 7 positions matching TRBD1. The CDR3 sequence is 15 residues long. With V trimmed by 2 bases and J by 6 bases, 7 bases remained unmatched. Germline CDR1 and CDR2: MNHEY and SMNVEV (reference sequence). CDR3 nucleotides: TGTGCCAGCAGTTTACCCGGGACAGTTATCAATGAGCAGTTCTTC. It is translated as CASSLPGTVINEQFF.

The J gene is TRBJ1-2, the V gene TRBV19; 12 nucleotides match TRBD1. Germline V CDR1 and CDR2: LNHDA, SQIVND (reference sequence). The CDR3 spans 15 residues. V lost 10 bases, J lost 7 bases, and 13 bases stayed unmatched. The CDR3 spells CATTKPGQGAFGYTF. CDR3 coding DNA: TGTGCCACAACTAAACCGGGACAGGGGGCTTTTGGCTACACCTTC. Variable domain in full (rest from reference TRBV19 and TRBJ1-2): DGGITQSPKYLFRKEGQNVTLSCEQNLNHDAMYWYRQDPGQGLRLIYYSQIVNDFQKGDIAEGYSVSREKKESFPLTVTSAQKNPTAFYLCATTKPGQGAFGYTFGSGTRLTVV.

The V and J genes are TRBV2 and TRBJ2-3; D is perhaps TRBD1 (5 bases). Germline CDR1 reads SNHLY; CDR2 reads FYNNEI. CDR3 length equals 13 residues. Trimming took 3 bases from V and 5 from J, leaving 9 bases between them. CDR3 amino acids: CASSDTGQDTQYF. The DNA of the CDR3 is TGTGCCAGCAGTGATACAGGTCAAGATACGCAGTATTTT.

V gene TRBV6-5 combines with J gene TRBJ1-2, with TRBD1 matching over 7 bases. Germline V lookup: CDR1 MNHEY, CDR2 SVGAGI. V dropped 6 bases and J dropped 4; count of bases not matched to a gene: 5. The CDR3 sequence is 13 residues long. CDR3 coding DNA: TGTGCCAGCAGCCGGGGACAGATCTATGGCTACACCTTC. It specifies CASSRGQIYGYTF.

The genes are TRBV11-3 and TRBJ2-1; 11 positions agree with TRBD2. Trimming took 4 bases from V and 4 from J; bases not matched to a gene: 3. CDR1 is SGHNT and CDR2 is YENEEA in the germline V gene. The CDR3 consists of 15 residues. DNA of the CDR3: TGTGCCAGCAGCTGGGGACTAGCGGCTTACAATGAGCAGTTCTTC. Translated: CASSWGLAAYNEQFF. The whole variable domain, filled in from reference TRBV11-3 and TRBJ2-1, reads EAGVVQSPRYKIIEKKQPVAFWCNPISGHNTLYWYLQNLGQGPELLIRYENEEAVDDSQLPKDRFSAERLKGVDSTLKIQPAELGDSAVYLCASSWGLAAYNEQFFGPGTRLTVL.

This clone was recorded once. The CDR3 DNA follows: TGTGCCAGCAGTGAGGGGACAGGGAGTTCCTATGGCTACACCTTC. It encodes CASSEGTGSSYGYTF. The rearrangement links TRBV6-1 to TRBJ1-2; 9 nucleotides match TRBD1. J lost 4 bases, V lost 3 bases, and 6 bases had no gene match. Germline lookup yields CDR1 MNHNS and CDR2 SASEGT. This CDR3 region has 15 residues.

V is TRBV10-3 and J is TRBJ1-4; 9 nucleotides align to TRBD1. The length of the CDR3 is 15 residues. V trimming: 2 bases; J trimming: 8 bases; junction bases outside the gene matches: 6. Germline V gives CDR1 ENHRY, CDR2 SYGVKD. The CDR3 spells CAISEVDRGFEKLFF. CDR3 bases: TGTGCCATCAGTGAGGTGGACAGGGGTTTCGAAAAACTGTTTTTT.

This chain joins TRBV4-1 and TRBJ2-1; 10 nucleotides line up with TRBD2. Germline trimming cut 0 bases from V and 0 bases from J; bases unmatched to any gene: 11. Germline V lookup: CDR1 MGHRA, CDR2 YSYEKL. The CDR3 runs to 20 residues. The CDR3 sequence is CASSQDPILAGTSSYNEQFF. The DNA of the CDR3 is TGCGCCAGCAGCCAAGATCCAATACTAGCGGGAACGAGCTCCTACAATGAGCAGTTCTTC.

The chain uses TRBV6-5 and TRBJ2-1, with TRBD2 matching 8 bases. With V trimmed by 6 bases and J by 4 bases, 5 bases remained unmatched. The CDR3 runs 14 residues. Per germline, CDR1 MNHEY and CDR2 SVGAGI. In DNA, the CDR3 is TGTGCCAGCAGAGAGCGGGGGCTTTACAATGAGCAGTTCTTC. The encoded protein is CASRERGLYNEQFF.

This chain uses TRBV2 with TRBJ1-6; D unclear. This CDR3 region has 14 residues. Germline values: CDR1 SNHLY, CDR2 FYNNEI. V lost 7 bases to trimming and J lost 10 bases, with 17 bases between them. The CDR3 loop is CASKESSTRSPLHF. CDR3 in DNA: TGTGCCAGCAAGGAGAGCTCCACGCGGTCACCCCTCCACTTT.

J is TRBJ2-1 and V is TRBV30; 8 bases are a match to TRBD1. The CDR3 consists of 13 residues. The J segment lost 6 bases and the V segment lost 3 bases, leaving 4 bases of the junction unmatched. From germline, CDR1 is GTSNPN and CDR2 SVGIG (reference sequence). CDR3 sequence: CAWSSGQGNEQFF. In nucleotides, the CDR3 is TGTGCCTGGAGCTCCGGACAGGGCAATGAGCAGTTCTTC.

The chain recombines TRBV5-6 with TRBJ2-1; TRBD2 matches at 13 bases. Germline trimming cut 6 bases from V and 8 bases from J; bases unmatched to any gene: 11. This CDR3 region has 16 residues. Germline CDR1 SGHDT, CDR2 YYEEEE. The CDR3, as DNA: TGTGCCAGCAACTCCCCCGGGACTAGCGGGATCTATGAGCAGTTCTTC. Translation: CASNSPGTSGIYEQFF.

As DNA, the CDR3 is TGTGCCAGCAGTTTGGGGACAGGGGGCTTGAGGGGGGAGACCCAGTACTTC. Its translation is CASSLGTGGLRGETQYF. The rearrangement joins TRBV27 to TRBJ2-5; TRBD1 matches 12 bases. Unmatched junction bases numbered 10, after V lost 3 bases and J lost 5 bases. The length of the CDR3 is 17 residues. Germline CDR1 MNHEY, CDR2 SMNVEV (reference sequence).

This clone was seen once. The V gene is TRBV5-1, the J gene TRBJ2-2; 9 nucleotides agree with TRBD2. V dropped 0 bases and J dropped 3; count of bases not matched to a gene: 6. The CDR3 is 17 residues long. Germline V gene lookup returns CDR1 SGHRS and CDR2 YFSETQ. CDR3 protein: CASSLEVAGAHTGELFF. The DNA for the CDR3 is TGCGCCAGCAGCTTGGAGGTAGCGGGGGCTCACACCGGGGAGCTGTTTTTT.

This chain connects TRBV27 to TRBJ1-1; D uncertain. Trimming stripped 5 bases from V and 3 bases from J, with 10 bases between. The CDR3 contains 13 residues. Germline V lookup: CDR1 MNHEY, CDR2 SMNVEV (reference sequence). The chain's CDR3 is CASSRRGYTEAFF. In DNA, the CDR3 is TGTGCCAGCAGTCGGAGAGGGTACACTGAAGCTTTCTTT.

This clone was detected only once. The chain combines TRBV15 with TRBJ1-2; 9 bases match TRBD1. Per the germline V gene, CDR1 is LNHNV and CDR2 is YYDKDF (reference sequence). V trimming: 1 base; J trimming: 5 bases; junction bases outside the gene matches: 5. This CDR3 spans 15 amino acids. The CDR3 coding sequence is TGTGCCACCAGCAGAGGGGGACAGGGCCGGTATGGCTACACCTTC. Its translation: CATSRGGQGRYGYTF.